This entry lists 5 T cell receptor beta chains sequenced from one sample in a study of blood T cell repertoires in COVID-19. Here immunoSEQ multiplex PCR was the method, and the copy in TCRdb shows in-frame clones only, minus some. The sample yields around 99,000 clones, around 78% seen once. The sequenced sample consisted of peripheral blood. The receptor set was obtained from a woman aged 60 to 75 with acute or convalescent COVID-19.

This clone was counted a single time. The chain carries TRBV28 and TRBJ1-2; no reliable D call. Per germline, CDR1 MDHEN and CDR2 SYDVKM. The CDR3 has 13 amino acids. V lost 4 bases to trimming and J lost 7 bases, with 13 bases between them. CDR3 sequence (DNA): TGTGCCAGCAGTTGGGGTGGAGGTGGTGGCTACACCTTC. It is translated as CASSWGGGGGYTF.

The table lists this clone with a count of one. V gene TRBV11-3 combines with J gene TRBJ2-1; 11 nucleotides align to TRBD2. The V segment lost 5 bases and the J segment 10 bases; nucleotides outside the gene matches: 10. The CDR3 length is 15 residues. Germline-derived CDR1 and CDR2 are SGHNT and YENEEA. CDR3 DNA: TGTGCCAGCAGCCAGACTAGCGGGGCTCGTGGCGAGCAGTTCTTC. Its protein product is CASSQTSGARGEQFF. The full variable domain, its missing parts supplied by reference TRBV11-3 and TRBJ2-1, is EAGVVQSPRYKIIEKKQPVAFWCNPISGHNTLYWYLQNLGQGPELLIRYENEEAVDDSQLPKDRFSAERLKGVDSTLKIQPAELGDSAVYLCASSQTSGARGEQFFGPGTRLTVL.

The CDR3 loop reads CASSPSGVGANEKLFF. The DNA of the CDR3 is TGTGCCAGCAGCCCTTCGGGGGTTGGTGCTAATGAAAAACTGTTTTTT. This rearrangement joins TRBV3-1 (or the pseudogene TRBV3-2) to TRBJ1-4; D might be TRBD1 (5 bases). This CDR3 spans 16 amino acids. Per germline, CDR1 LGHDT and CDR2 YNNKEL (reference sequence). Trimming removed 4 bases at V and 3 bases at J, with 15 bases between.

CDR3: CASSYSWTGDNEQFF. CDR3 DNA: TGTGCCAGCAGTTACTCCTGGACAGGGGACAATGAGCAGTTCTTC. This chain connects TRBV6-5 to TRBJ2-1, with TRBD1 matching 9 bases. V trimming: 0 bases; J trimming: 5 bases; junction bases outside the gene matches: 2. The CDR3 sequence is 15 residues long. Germline CDR1 MNHEY, CDR2 SVGAGI.

In nucleotides, the CDR3 is TGTGCCAGCAGCGTAGAGCCAGGGGGCACTGAAGCTTTCTTT. Translated: CASSVEPGGTEAFF. V is TRBV9 and J is TRBJ1-1, with 7 nucleotides matching TRBD1. This CDR3 is 14 amino acids long. V trimming: 0 bases; J trimming: 4 bases; junction bases outside the gene matches: 3. Germline V CDR1 and CDR2: SGDLS, YYNGEE.